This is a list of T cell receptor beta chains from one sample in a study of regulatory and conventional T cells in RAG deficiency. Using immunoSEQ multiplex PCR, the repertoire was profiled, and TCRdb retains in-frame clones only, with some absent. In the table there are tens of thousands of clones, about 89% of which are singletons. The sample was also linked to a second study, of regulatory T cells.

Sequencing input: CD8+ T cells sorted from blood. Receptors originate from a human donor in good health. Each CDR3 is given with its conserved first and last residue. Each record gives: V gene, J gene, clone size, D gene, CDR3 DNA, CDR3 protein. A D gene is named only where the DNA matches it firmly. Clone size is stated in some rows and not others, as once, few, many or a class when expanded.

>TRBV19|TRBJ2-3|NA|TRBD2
TGTGCCAGTAGTTTACTAGCGGGGGGGGTCACAGATACGCAGTATTTT
CASSLLAGGVTDTQYF
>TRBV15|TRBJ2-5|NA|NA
TGTGCCACCAGCAGGGGTCCTCAAGAGACCCAGTACTTC
CATSRGPQETQYF
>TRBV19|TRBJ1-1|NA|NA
TGTGCCAGTAGTACATCACACAACACTGAAGCTTTCTTT
CASSTSHNTEAFF
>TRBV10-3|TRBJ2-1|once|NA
TGTGCCATCAGTTCTTCAGAGGGGTCCTACAATGAGCAGTTCTTC
CAISSSEGSYNEQFF
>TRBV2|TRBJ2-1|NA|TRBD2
TGTGCCAGCATCCCCCGGGGGGAGGGAAATGAGCAGTTCTTC
CASIPRGEGNEQFF
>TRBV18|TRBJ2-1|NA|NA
TGTGCCAGCTCGACACTCGGGGGATCCTACAATGAGCAGTTCTTC
CASSTLGGSYNEQFF
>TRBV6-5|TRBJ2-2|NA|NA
TGTGCCAGTTCCTCAGGGTCTAGCACCGGGGAGCTGTTTTTT
CASSSGSSTGELFF
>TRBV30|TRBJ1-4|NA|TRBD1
TGTGCCTGGAGTGTACAGGGGGGAACTAATGAAAAACTGTTTTTT
CAWSVQGGTNEKLFF
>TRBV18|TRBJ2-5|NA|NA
TGTGCCAGCTCACCAATGAACGGGCGGCAGGGGCCCTGGGAGACCCAGTACTTC
CASSPMNGRQGPWETQYF
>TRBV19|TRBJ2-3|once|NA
TGTGCCAGTAGTATAGTACAGGGAGGGGGAGATACGCAGTATTTT
CASSIVQGGGDTQYF
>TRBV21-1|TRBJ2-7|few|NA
TGTGCCAGCAGCAAAGGCAGATCCTACGAGCAGTACTTC
CASSKGRSYEQYF
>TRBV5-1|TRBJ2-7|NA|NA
TGCGCCAGCAGCTTTGGTGGGGATAGGTACGAGCAGTACTTC
CASSFGGDRYEQYF
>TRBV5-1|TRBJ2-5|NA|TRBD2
TGCGCCAGCAGCTACGCCGGCCTAGCGGTGGCACAAGAGACCCAGTACTTC
CASSYAGLAVAQETQYF
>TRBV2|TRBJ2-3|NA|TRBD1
TGTGCCAGCAGTCGGGTGACAGGGGGCACAGATACGCAGTATTTT
CASSRVTGGTDTQYF
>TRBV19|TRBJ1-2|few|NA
TGTGCCAGTAGCACCCTTTCTAACTATGGCTACACCTTC
CASSTLSNYGYTF
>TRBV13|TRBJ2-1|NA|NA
TGTGCCAGCAGCTTAGGTGGGAATGAGCAGTTCTTC
CASSLGGNEQFF
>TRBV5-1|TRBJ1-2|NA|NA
TGCGCCAGCAGAACAGGAATGACTGGCTATGGCTACACCTTC
CASRTGMTGYGYTF
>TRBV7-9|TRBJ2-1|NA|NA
TGTGCCAGCAGCTTACTGATCGGGCCACGTTACAATGAGCAGTTCTTC
CASSLLIGPRYNEQFF